This TCR beta chain was retrieved from a study of blood T cell repertoires in COVID-19. Germline V gives CDR1 SNHLY, CDR2 FYNNEI. Trimming removed 10 bases from V and 6 bases from J; junction bases left unmatched: 9. The CDR3 has 13 residues. How the authors handled the data: How many nucleated cells were present was estimated from reference gene primer amplification. Assay used: immunoSEQ multiplex PCR; TCRdb lists only in-frame clones, some missing. V, J and clone size derive from that table, while D and trimming were established from the DNA sequence. The profile shows about 180,000 clones, roughly 87% of them singletons.

This TCR came from a woman in her seventies with COVID-19, enrolled during active disease. V gene TRBV2 combines with J gene TRBJ2-5; 9 positions match TRBD1. Sequenced: peripheral blood. This CDR3 reads CATRGTGLQTQYF. The CDR3 DNA reads TGTGCCACCCGGGGGACAGGGCTCCAGACCCAGTACTTC.